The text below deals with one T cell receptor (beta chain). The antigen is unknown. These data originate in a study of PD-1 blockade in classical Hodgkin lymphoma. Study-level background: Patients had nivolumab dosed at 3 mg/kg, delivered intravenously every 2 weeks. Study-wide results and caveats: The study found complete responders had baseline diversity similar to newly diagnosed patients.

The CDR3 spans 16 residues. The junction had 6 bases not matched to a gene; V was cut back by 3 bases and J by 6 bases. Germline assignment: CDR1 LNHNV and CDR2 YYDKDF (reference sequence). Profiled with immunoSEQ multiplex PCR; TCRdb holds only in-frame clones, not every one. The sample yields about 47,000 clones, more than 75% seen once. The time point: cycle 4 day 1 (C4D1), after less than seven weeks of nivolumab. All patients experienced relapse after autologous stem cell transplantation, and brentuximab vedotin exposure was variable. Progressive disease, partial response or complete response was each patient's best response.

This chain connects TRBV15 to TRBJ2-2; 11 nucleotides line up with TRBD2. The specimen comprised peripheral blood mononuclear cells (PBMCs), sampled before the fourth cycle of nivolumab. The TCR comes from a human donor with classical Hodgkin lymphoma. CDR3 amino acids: CATSSSGGAYSGELFF. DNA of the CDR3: TGTGCCACCAGCAGTAGCGGGGGGGCCTATTCCGGGGAGCTGTTTTTT. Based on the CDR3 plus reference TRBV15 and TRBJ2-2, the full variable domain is DAMVIQNPRYQVTQFGKPVTLSCSQTLNHNVMYWYQQKSSQAPKLLFHYYDKDFNNEADTPDNFQSRRPNTSFCFLDIRSPGLGDTAMYLCATSSSGGAYSGELFFGEGSRLTVL.